This T cell receptor beta chain derives from a study of molecular identifiers for immune sequencing clone quantification. The authors sorted naive CD8 T cells as CD8+CD4-CCR7+CD45RA+. This clonotype was seen many times. The antigen is not known. At one boundary the junction diverges from the germline segment, which might be a read error. Per the germline V gene, CDR1 is MNHNS and CDR2 is SASEGT. The CDR3 runs 12 residues. Methods described previously, with TCR primers listed, were used for bulk TCR libraries. TCRdb re-called the PCR reads with MiXCR, one entry per CDR3 protein. The table records 490,000 or so distinct CDR3 sequences, about a quarter of them present only once. Study results and caveats: Clonotypes surpassing 20 RNA copies contained over 98% of effector molecules, versus under 1% in naive cells.

The J gene is TRBJ2-1, the V gene TRBV6-1; D is unclear. Sequenced material: naive CD8+ T cells from blood, with Jurkat cell RNA spiked in. Stated subset: FACS-sorted CD8+CD4-CCR7+CD45RA+ naive T cells. The clonotype was recovered from a human donor in good health. Some libraries in this study had Jurkat cell RNA spiked in. CDR3 sequence (DNA): TGTGCCAGCAGTGAAGCGCTTCAGAGTTTGGCCTTC. Protein: CASSEALQSLAF.